The 13 T cell receptor beta chains reported below all come from one sample, sequenced in a study of blood T cell repertoires in COVID-19. TCRdb keeps only in-frame clones here, not all; method: immunoSEQ multiplex PCR. The sample records under 200,000 clones, just under 90% being singletons. The sequencing input was peripheral blood. The receptors were sampled from a man aged 18 to 30 with active or convalescent COVID-19.

This chain joins TRBV19 and TRBJ1-3; D gene uncertain. CDR1 and CDR2 from the germline V gene are LNHDA and SQIVND (reference sequence). This CDR3 spans 15 amino acids. Deletions cut 3 bases from V and 0 bases from J, with 9 bases between. As DNA, the CDR3 is TGTGCCAGTAGTATCACCGCGAACTCTGGAAACACCATATATTTT. As protein: CASSITANSGNTIYF. Using reference TRBV19 and TRBJ1-3 for the parts outside the CDR3, the full variable domain is DGGITQSPKYLFRKEGQNVTLSCEQNLNHDAMYWYRQDPGQGLRLIYYSQIVNDFQKGDIAEGYSVSREKKESFPLTVTSAQKNPTAFYLCASSITANSGNTIYFGEGSWLTVV.

This clone has a single count. This rearrangement joins TRBV6-5 to TRBJ1-1; maybe TRBD1 (6 bases). Germline assignment: CDR1 MNHEY and CDR2 SVGAGI. The V end was cut by 0 bases, the J end by 1 base, with 9 bases between. This CDR3 contains 15 residues. The CDR3 reads CASSYSLDRNTEAFF. CDR3 sequence (DNA): TGTGCCAGCAGTTACTCATTGGACAGGAACACTGAAGCTTTCTTT.

This sequence joins TRBV6-5 and TRBJ1-2; D may be TRBD1 (6 bases). This CDR3 region has 13 residues. Germline-derived CDR1 and CDR2 are MNHEY and SVGAGI. V was cut by 6 bases and J by 3 bases, with 11 bases left in between. CDR3 loop: CASSRAGDYGYTF. The DNA of the CDR3 is TGTGCCAGCAGCAGGGCAGGGGACTATGGCTACACCTTC.

V and J are TRBV6-5 and TRBJ2-1; weak D call: TRBD1 (6 bases). Trimming removed 6 bases from V and 7 bases from J, with 10 bases in between. The CDR3 contains 12 residues. Germline V gene sequence: CDR1 MNHEY, CDR2 SVGAGI. In nucleotides, the CDR3 is TGTGCCAGCAGACGGCAGGGGAATGAGCAGTTCTTC. It translates to CASRRQGNEQFF.

The table lists this clone with a count of one. This chain uses TRBV3-1 (or the pseudogene TRBV3-2) with TRBJ2-2; possibly TRBD1 for D (5 bases). This CDR3 is 13 amino acids long. Germline values: CDR1 LGHDT, CDR2 YNNKEL (reference sequence). The germline V and J ends were trimmed by 6 bases and 4 bases, with 9 bases remaining between them. CDR3 DNA sequence: TGTGCCAGCAGGGGGCAGGTCACCGGGGAGCTGTTTTTT. Residues: CASRGQVTGELFF.

The rearrangement links TRBV7-8 to TRBJ1-2, with a tentative D call TRBD1 (5 bases). Germline assignment: CDR1 SGHVS and CDR2 FQNEAQ. V was cut by 1 base and J by 6 bases, with 9 bases left in between. The CDR3 has 13 residues. The CDR3 loop is CASSLDRSDGYTF. Written as DNA, the CDR3 is TGTGCCAGCAGCTTAGACAGGAGCGATGGCTACACCTTC.

The chain joins TRBV9 to TRBJ2-7; D not resolved. V was clipped by 2 bases and J by 5 bases, with 14 bases between them. The germline V gene has CDR1 SGDLS and CDR2 YYNGEE. The CDR3 totals 14 residues. CDR3: CASSVGLIKNEQYF. Here the CDR3 DNA reads TGTGCCAGCAGCGTGGGCTTAATAAAAAACGAGCAGTACTTC.

This sequence joins TRBV6-5 and TRBJ2-5, with TRBD2 identical over 10 bases. This CDR3 contains 16 residues. J was trimmed by 5 bases and V by 2 bases; bases with no gene match: 8. Germline CDR1 and CDR2: MNHEY and SVGAGI. CDR3 bases: TGTGCCAGCAGTTACACGGTGCCTAGCGGGAGTGAGACCCAGTACTTC. Translating gives CASSYTVPSGSETQYF.

The chain links TRBV7-2 to TRBJ2-1; 13 bases agree with TRBD2. Germline loops: CDR1 SGHTA, CDR2 FQGNSA. The CDR3 is 17 residues long. V dropped 6 bases and J dropped 7; count of bases not matched to a gene: 12. The CDR3 loop reads CASSRGLAGTLGNEQFF. As DNA, the CDR3 is TGTGCCAGCAGTCGGGGACTAGCGGGGACCCTGGGAAATGAGCAGTTCTTC.

V gene TRBV5-1 combines with J gene TRBJ2-4; 7 nucleotides match TRBD2. The CDR3 is 14 residues long. The germline gives CDR1 SGHRS, CDR2 YFSETQ. Trimming took 5 bases from V and 5 from J; bases not matched to a gene: 7. The CDR3 DNA follows: TGCGCCAGCAGTTGGGAGGGGTGGGAAAACATTCAGTACTTC. It translates to CASSWEGWENIQYF.

J is TRBJ1-4 and V is TRBV5-6; D gene unclear. Germline V gene sequence: CDR1 SGHDT, CDR2 YYEEEE. V was cut by 1 base and J by 0 bases, with 7 bases left in between. There are 15 residues in the CDR3. The CDR3 is CASSLTSATNEKLFF. The CDR3 DNA sequence: TGTGCCAGCAGCTTGACATCAGCAACTAATGAAAAACTGTTTTTT.

The V gene is TRBV12-3 or TRBV12-4, the J gene TRBJ2-5; TRBD2 might be the D (6 bases). V was pared by 6 bases and J by 5 bases, with 13 bases between. CDR3 size: 13 residues. The CDR3, as DNA: TGTGCCAGCAGCGTCGCGGGGTGGGAGACCCAGTACTTC. Encoded protein: CASSVAGWETQYF.

This chain links TRBV12-5 with TRBJ2-7; TRBD1 might be the D (5 bases). V dropped 5 bases and J dropped 2 bases, with 10 bases sitting between them. Germline CDR1 reads LGHNT; CDR2 reads FRNRAP. The CDR3 has 13 amino acids. CDR3 nucleotide sequence: TGTGCTAGTGGTCCCACAGGTGCCTACGAGCAGTACTTC. It translates to CASGPTGAYEQYF.